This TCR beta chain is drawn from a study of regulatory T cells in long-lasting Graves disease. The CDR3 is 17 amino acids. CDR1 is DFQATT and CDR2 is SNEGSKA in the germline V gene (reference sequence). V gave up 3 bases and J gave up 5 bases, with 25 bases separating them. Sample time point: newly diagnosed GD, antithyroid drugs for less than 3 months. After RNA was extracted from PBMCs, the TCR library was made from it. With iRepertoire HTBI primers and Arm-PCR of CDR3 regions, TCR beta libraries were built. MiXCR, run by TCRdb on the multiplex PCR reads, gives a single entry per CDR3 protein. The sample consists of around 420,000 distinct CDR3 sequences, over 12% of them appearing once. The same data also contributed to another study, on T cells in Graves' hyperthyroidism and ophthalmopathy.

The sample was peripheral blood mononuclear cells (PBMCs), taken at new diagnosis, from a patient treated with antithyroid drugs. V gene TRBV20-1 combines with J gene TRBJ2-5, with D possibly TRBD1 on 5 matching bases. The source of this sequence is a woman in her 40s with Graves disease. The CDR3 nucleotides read TGCAGTGCTAGCCCCTTAATGGGGCGCAACATGCTGGAGACCCAGTACTTC. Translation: CSASPLMGRNMLETQYF.